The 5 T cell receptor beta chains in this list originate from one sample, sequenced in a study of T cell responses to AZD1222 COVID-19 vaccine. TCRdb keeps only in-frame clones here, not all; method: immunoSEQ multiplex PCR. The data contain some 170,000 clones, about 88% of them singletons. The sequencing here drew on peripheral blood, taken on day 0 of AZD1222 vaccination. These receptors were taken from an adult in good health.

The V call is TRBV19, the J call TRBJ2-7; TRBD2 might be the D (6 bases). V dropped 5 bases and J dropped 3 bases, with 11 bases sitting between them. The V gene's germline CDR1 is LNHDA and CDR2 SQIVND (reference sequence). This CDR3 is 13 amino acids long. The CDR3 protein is CASSSGTFYEQYF. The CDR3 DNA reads TGTGCCAGTAGTTCGGGGACTTTCTACGAGCAGTACTTC.

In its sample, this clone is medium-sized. The DNA of the CDR3 is TGTGCCAGTAGTATTGGGGGGGCGCAAGAAGCTTTCTTT. It yields the protein CASSIGGAQEAFF. The gene calls are TRBV19 and TRBJ1-1, with D tentatively TRBD1 (6 bases). Germline values: CDR1 LNHDA, CDR2 SQIVND (reference sequence). V was pared by 3 bases and J by 8 bases, with 13 bases between. The CDR3 is 13 residues long.

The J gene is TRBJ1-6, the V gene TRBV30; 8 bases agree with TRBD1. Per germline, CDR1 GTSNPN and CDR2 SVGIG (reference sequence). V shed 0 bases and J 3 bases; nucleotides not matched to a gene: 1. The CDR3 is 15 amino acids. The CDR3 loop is CAWSVQGGYNSPLHF. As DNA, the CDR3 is TGTGCCTGGAGTGTACAGGGGGGCTATAATTCACCCCTCCACTTT.

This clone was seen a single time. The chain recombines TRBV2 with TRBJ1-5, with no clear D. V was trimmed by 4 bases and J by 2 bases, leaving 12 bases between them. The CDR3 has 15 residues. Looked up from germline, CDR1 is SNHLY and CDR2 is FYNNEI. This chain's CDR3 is CASSVGSGGNQPQHF. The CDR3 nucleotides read TGTGCCAGCAGTGTAGGATCGGGCGGCAATCAGCCCCAGCATTTT.

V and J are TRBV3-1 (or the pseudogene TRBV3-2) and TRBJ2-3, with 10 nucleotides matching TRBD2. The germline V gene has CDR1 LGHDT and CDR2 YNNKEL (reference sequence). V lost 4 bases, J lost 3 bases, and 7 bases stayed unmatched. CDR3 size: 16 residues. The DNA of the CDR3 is TGTGCCAGCAGCCCATTAGCGGGGGGCATAACAGATACGCAGTATTTT. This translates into CASSPLAGGITDTQYF.